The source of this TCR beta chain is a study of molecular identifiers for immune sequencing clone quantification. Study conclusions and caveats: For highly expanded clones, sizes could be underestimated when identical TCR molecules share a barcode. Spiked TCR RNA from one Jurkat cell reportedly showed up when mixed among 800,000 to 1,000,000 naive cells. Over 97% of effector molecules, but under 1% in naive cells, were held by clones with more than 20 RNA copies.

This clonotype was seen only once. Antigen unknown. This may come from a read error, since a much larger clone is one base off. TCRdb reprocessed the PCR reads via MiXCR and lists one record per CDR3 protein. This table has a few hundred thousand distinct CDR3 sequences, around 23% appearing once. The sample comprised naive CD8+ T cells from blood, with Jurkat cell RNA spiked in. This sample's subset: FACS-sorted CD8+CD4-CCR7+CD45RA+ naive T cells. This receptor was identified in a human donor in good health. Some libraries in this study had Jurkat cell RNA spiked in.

CDR3 protein: CALGKGGNTGEVFF. The CDR3 DNA sequence: TGTGCCCTGGGGAAGGGAGGCAACACCGGGGAGGTGTTTTTT. The V call is TRBV28, the J call TRBJ2-2, with D possibly matching TRBD2 (6 bases). The CDR3 loop spans 14 amino acids. Germline V CDR1 and CDR2: MDHEN, SYDVKM.